This TCR beta chain was profiled in a study of technical replicates of blood from a few donors. Measured with immunoSEQ multiplex PCR; TCRdb has only the in-frame clones, and not every one. Among some 77,000 clones listed, 90% to 95% were seen once. V shed 2 bases and J shed 8 bases, with 22 bases lying between them. The CDR3 has 16 residues. Germline CDR1 and CDR2: SGDLS and YYNGEE. This receptor was obtained from a human donor in good health. Sequenced: T cells isolated from PBMCs. This chain links TRBV9 with TRBJ1-2; no firm D call. Written as DNA, the CDR3 is TGTGCCAGCAGCGTCTCGAGGGTCACAGCAACCTACGGCTACACCTTC. Encoded protein: CASSVSRVTATYGYTF.